The 15 T cell receptor beta chains given below trace back to one sample, sequenced in a study of blood T cell repertoires in COVID-19. Here immunoSEQ multiplex PCR was the method, and the copy in TCRdb shows in-frame clones only, minus some. This repertoire shows tens of thousands of clones, roughly 84% found once; its top ten account for more than 2%. The sample was peripheral blood. The receptors come from a man in his fifties or sixties with acute or convalescent COVID-19.

Written as DNA, the CDR3 is TGTGCCAGCAGTTTTAGGGGGCACTACGAGCAGTACTTC. This gives the protein CASSFRGHYEQYF. The J gene is TRBJ2-7, the V gene TRBV12-3 or TRBV12-4, with TRBD1 matching 7 bases. This CDR3 comprises 13 residues. With 3 bases clipped from V and 3 bases from J, the junction kept 2 bases outside the gene matches.

The J gene is TRBJ1-1, the V gene TRBV19, with 10 bases identical to TRBD1. The ends lost 3 bases at V and 4 bases at J; junction bases unmatched: 2. Germline lookup yields CDR1 LNHDA and CDR2 SQIVND (reference sequence). The CDR3 loop spans 14 amino acids. CDR3 sequence (DNA): TGTGCCAGTAGTATGGGACAGGGGACCACTGAAGCTTTCTTT. Its translation: CASSMGQGTTEAFF.

V gene TRBV7-3 combines with J gene TRBJ1-2, with TRBD1 identical over 7 bases. The CDR3 contains 13 residues. J was trimmed by 7 bases and V by 5 bases; bases with no gene match: 7. Germline V gives CDR1 SGHTA, CDR2 FQGTGA. CDR3 sequence reads: CASSLTGVAGYTF. In DNA, the CDR3 is TGTGCCAGCAGCCTTACAGGGGTCGCTGGCTACACCTTC.

V and J are TRBV5-1 and TRBJ2-3; 11 nucleotides match TRBD2. Germline assignment: CDR1 SGHRS and CDR2 YFSETQ. Trimming cost V 0 bases and J 1 base; bases outside gene matches: 10. This CDR3 region has 19 residues. As DNA, the CDR3 is TGCGCCAGCAGCTTGGCTATGGCTAGCGGGAGGAGCCGCACAGATACGCAGTATTTT. Amino acids: CASSLAMASGRSRTDTQYF.

This clone turned up a few times. The chain links TRBV27 to TRBJ2-1; 13 bases fit TRBD2. The J segment lost 5 bases and the V segment lost 3 bases, leaving 1 base of the junction unmatched. The CDR3 is made up of 15 amino acids. The germline gives CDR1 MNHEY, CDR2 SMNVEV (reference sequence). CDR3 loop: CASSLGTSGDNEQFF. The CDR3 bases are TGTGCCAGCAGTTTGGGGACTAGCGGGGACAATGAGCAGTTCTTC.

This clone was recorded a few times. The V and J genes are TRBV9 and TRBJ1-2; D is unresolved. Trimming took 0 bases from V and 8 from J, leaving 14 bases between them. Per germline, CDR1 SGDLS and CDR2 YYNGEE. CDR3 length: 14 amino acids. CDR3 loop: CASSVGAESLGYTF. The CDR3 bases are TGTGCCAGCAGCGTAGGAGCCGAGAGTCTGGGCTACACCTTC. Based on the CDR3 plus reference TRBV9 and TRBJ1-2, the full variable domain is DSGVTQTPKHLITATGQRVTLRCSPRSGDLSVYWYQQSLDQGLQFLIQYYNGEERAKGNILERFSAQQFPDLHSELNLSSLELGDSALYFCASSVGAESLGYTFGSGTRLTVV.

J is TRBJ2-3 and V is TRBV14; 10 nucleotides align to TRBD2. CDR3 length: 16 residues. The ends lost 2 bases at V and 2 bases at J; junction bases unmatched: 4. CDR1 and CDR2 from the germline V gene are SGHDN and FVKESK. The CDR3 sequence: CASSQRLAGPTDTQYF. The DNA of the CDR3 is TGTGCCAGCAGCCAACGACTAGCGGGCCCCACAGATACGCAGTATTTT.

Only one count was recorded for this clone. The rearrangement links TRBV9 to TRBJ2-1; 11 nucleotides agree with TRBD2. There are 15 residues in the CDR3. J was trimmed by 8 bases and V by 3 bases; bases with no gene match: 7. In germline, CDR1 is SGDLS, CDR2 YYNGEE. CDR3 amino acids: CASSAVAGGMDEQFF. CDR3 sequence (DNA): TGTGCCAGCAGCGCAGTAGCGGGAGGGATGGATGAGCAGTTCTTC.

This chain uses TRBV9 with TRBJ2-3; TRBD2 matches 7 bases. Germline CDR1 reads SGDLS; CDR2 reads YYNGEE. The CDR3 has 15 residues. V gave up 0 bases and J gave up 3 bases; unmatched junction bases: 4. DNA for the CDR3: TGTGCCAGCAGCGTAGGGGCTAGCGGTACAGATACGCAGTATTTT. It codes for CASSVGASGTDTQYF.

Note on this clone: The junction does not match germline at one end; this may be a read error. This chain uses TRBV11-2 with TRBJ1-1, with 10 positions matching TRBD1. This CDR3 is built from 13 residues. CDR1 is SGHAT and CDR2 is FQNNGV in the germline V gene. The CDR3 protein is CAGSPDRGVGAFF. The CDR3 DNA sequence: TGTGCCGGCAGCCCGGACAGGGGGGTTGGAGCTTTCTTT. The entire variable domain, with the rest obtained from reference TRBV11-2 and TRBJ1-1, is as follows: EAGVAQSPRYKIIEKRQSVAFWCNPISGHATLYWYQQILGQGPKLLIQFQNNGVVDDSQLPKDRFSAERLKGVDSTLKIQPAKLEDSAVYLCAGSPDRGVGAFFGQGTRLTVV.

The chain joins TRBV24-1 to TRBJ2-3; 10 bases are shared with TRBD1. CDR3 size: 13 residues. The ends lost 9 bases at V and 6 bases at J; junction bases unmatched: 5. The V gene's germline CDR1 is KGHDR and CDR2 SFDVKD. The CDR3 sequence is CATQGTGVDTQYF. CDR3 coding DNA: TGTGCCACCCAAGGGACAGGGGTGGATACGCAGTATTTT.

Written as DNA, the CDR3 is TGTGCCAGCAGCTTTATTAACAGGGGTAACAATGAGCAGTTCTTC. Translating it yields CASSFINRGNNEQFF. V gene TRBV5-4 combines with J gene TRBJ2-1, with 7 bases aligning to TRBD1. Germline V gene data show CDR1 as SGHNT and CDR2 as YYREEE (reference sequence). V was pared by 2 bases and J by 5 bases, with 7 bases of the junction left unmatched. This CDR3 is 15 amino acids long.

The gene calls are TRBV7-9 and TRBJ1-5; TRBD1 aligns across 9 bases. V lost 5 bases to trimming and J lost 5 bases; unmatched junction nucleotides: 7. The CDR3 length is 15 residues. CDR1 SEHNR and CDR2 FQNEAQ come from the germline V gene (reference sequence). The DNA of the CDR3 is TGTGCCAGCAGCCCGTCCCGGGACAGGGATCAGCCCCAGCATTTT. It yields the protein CASSPSRDRDQPQHF.

DNA for the CDR3: TGTGCCAGTAGTATCGAGCAGGGAGGACCAAATGGCTACACCTTC. It yields the protein CASSIEQGGPNGYTF. The gene calls are TRBV19 and TRBJ1-2, with D perhaps TRBD1 (5 bases). CDR1 and CDR2 from the germline V gene are LNHDA and SQIVND (reference sequence). The CDR3 has 15 amino acids. V lost 3 bases and J 6 bases, leaving 17 bases between the germline ends.

This clone was seen just once. The chain is built from TRBV2 and TRBJ1-2; 7 bases map to TRBD1. The germline V gene encodes CDR1 SNHLY and CDR2 FYNNEI. V was clipped by 6 bases and J by 4 bases; unmatched bases: 11. The CDR3 consists of 15 residues. DNA of the CDR3: TGTGCCAGCAGGACATACAGGGGAGTCCGCTATGGCTACACCTTC. This translates into CASRTYRGVRYGYTF. Drawing the rest from reference TRBV2 and TRBJ1-2, the complete variable domain is EPEVTQTPSHQVTQMGQEVILRCVPISNHLYFYWYRQILGQKVEFLVSFYNNEISEKSEIFDDQFSVERPDGSNFTLKIRSTKLEDSAMYFCASRTYRGVRYGYTFGSGTRLTVV.